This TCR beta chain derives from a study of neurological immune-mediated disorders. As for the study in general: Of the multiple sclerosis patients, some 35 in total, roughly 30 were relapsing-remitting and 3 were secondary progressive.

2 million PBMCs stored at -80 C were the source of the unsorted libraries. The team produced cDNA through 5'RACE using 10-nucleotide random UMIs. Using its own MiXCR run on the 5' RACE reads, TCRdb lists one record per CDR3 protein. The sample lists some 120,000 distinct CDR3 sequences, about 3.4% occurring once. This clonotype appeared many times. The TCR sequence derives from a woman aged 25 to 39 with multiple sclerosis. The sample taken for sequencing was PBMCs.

The CDR3 DNA reads TGTGCCAGCAGTTTGGGTTGGGGTGGCTACACCTTC. Translated: CASSLGWGGYTF. V gene TRBV28 combines with J gene TRBJ1-2; D uncertain. The V gene's germline CDR1 is MDHEN and CDR2 SYDVKM. V shed 3 bases and J shed 7 bases, with 9 bases lying between them. The CDR3 sequence is 12 residues long.